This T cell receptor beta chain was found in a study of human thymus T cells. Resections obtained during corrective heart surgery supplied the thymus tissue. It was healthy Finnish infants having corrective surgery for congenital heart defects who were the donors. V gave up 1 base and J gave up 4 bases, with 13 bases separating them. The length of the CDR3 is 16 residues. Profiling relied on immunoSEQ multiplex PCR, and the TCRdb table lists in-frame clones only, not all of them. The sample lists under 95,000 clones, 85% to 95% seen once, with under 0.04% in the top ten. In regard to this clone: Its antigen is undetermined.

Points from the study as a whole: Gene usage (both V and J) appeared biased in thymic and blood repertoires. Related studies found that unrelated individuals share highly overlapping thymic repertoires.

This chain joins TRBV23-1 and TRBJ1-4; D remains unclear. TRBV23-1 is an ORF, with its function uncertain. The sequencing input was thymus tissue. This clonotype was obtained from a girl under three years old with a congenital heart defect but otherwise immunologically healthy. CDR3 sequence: CASSQFTGIRNEKLFF. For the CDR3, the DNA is TGCGCCAGCAGTCAATTCACCGGGATACGTAATGAAAAACTGTTTTTT.